This T cell receptor beta chain was identified in a study of shared clonotypes between healthy human individuals. Repertoires were generated with immunoSEQ multiplex PCR, while TCRdb's copy carries only in-frame clones and drops some. The profile shows around 300,000 clones, roughly 84% of them singletons. Deletions cut 3 bases from V and 4 bases from J, with 8 bases between. This CDR3 has 13 residues. Germline V CDR1 and CDR2: WSHSY, SAAADI. The TCR was taken from a man in his late teens or twenties in good health. The sequencing input was memory CD8+ T cells sorted from blood. The subset is: CD45RO+ cells pooled with CCR7-negative TemRA cells. The rearrangement uses TRBV10-2 and TRBJ2-3, with D maybe TRBD2 (7 bases). The CDR3 region has the DNA TGCGCCAGCAGTGAAGGGGGGGCAGATACGCAGTATTTT. Protein product: CASSEGGADTQYF.